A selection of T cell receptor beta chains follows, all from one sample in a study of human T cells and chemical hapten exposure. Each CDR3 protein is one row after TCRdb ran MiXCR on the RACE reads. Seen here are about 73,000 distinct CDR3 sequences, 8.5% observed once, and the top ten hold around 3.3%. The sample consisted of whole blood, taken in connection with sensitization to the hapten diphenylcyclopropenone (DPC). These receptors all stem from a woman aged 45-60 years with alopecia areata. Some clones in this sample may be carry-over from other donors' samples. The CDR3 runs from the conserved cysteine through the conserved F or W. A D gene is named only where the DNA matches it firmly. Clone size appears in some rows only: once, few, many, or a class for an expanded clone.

cdr3_aa: CASGSRTDTQYF; cdr3_nt: TGTGCCAGCGGGAGCCGCACAGATACGCAGTATTTT; v_call: TRBV3-1; d_call: NA; j_call: TRBJ2-3; clone_size: few
cdr3_aa: CASSTLPQGAREQYF; cdr3_nt: TGTGCCAGTAGTACCCTACCACAGGGGGCGCGCGAGCAGTACTTC; v_call: TRBV19; d_call: TRBD1; j_call: TRBJ2-7; clone_size: few
cdr3_aa: CASSPGSGADTQYF; cdr3_nt: TGCGCCAGCAGCCCGGGTTCAGGTGCAGATACGCAGTATTTT; v_call: TRBV5-1; d_call: NA; j_call: TRBJ2-3; clone_size: many
cdr3_aa: CASSSTGDSTDTQYF; cdr3_nt: TGCGCCAGCAGCTCAACAGGAGACAGCACAGATACGCAGTATTTT; v_call: TRBV5-1; d_call: NA; j_call: TRBJ2-3; clone_size: NA
cdr3_aa: CASKVSGDNEQFF; cdr3_nt: TGCGCCAGCAAGGTCTCCGGAGACAATGAGCAGTTCTTC; v_call: TRBV5-1; d_call: NA; j_call: TRBJ2-1; clone_size: NA
cdr3_aa: CASSPTRTNRNTF; cdr3_nt: TGTGCCAGCAGCCCCACGAGAACTAACAGAAACACCTTC; v_call: TRBV11-2; d_call: NA; j_call: TRBJ1-2; clone_size: NA
cdr3_aa: CSARDRQSGGRDTQYF; cdr3_nt: TGCAGTGCTAGAGATCGGCAGAGCGGGGGGAGGGATACGCAGTATTTT; v_call: TRBV20-1; d_call: TRBD2; j_call: TRBJ2-3; clone_size: NA
cdr3_aa: CASSWDSYNEQFF; cdr3_nt: TGTGCCAGCAGTTGGGACTCCTACAATGAGCAGTTCTTC; v_call: TRBV2; d_call: NA; j_call: TRBJ2-1; clone_size: NA
cdr3_aa: CSVGTTTEAFF; cdr3_nt: TGCAGCGTGGGGACAACCACTGAAGCTTTCTTT; v_call: TRBV29-1; d_call: NA; j_call: TRBJ1-1; clone_size: many
cdr3_aa: CASSLGSIQETQYF; cdr3_nt: TGTGCCAGCAGTTTAGGTTCTATCCAAGAGACCCAGTACTTC; v_call: TRBV12-3/TRBV12-4; d_call: NA; j_call: TRBJ2-5; clone_size: few
cdr3_aa: CSVGGEGYNEQFF; cdr3_nt: TGCAGCGTTGGGGGGGAGGGATACAATGAGCAGTTCTTC; v_call: TRBV29-1; d_call: TRBD2; j_call: TRBJ2-1; clone_size: few
cdr3_aa: CASSGEAYNEQFF; cdr3_nt: TGTGCCAGCAGTGGGGAGGCCTACAATGAGCAGTTCTTC; v_call: TRBV2; d_call: NA; j_call: TRBJ2-1; clone_size: NA
cdr3_aa: CASSPRTEQYF; cdr3_nt: TGTGCCAGCAGCCCCCGGACGGAGCAGTACTTC; v_call: TRBV6-2/TRBV6-3; d_call: NA; j_call: TRBJ2-7; clone_size: NA
cdr3_aa: CSYLDRANYGYTF; cdr3_nt: TGCAGCTACCTAGACAGGGCTAACTATGGCTACACCTTC; v_call: TRBV29-1; d_call: TRBD1; j_call: TRBJ1-2; clone_size: many
cdr3_aa: CSAGLAGGRDTQYF; cdr3_nt: TGCAGCGCTGGACTAGCGGGGGGTCGGGATACGCAGTATTTT; v_call: TRBV29-1; d_call: TRBD2; j_call: TRBJ2-3; clone_size: many
cdr3_aa: CASSRTGGSYNSPLHF; cdr3_nt: TGTGCCAGCAGTAGGACAGGGGGCTCTTATAATTCACCCCTCCACTTT; v_call: TRBV28; d_call: TRBD1; j_call: TRBJ1-6; clone_size: few
cdr3_aa: CSAREGHDPQPQHF; cdr3_nt: TGCAGTGCTAGAGAGGGACACGATCCCCAGCCCCAGCATTTT; v_call: TRBV20-1; d_call: NA; j_call: TRBJ1-5; clone_size: NA
cdr3_aa: CASSRSREQYF; cdr3_nt: TGTGCCAGCAGCCGCTCCCGGGAGCAGTACTTC; v_call: TRBV3-1; d_call: NA; j_call: TRBJ2-7; clone_size: NA
cdr3_aa: CSAPRPGMNTEAFF; cdr3_nt: TGCAGTGCTCCAAGGCCGGGGATGAACACTGAAGCTTTCTTT; v_call: TRBV20-1; d_call: NA; j_call: TRBJ1-1; clone_size: few
cdr3_aa: CAGAGQSTDTQYF; cdr3_nt: TGCGCGGGCGCAGGGCAATCCACAGATACGCAGTATTTT; v_call: TRBV6-2/TRBV6-3; d_call: NA; j_call: TRBJ2-3; clone_size: many
cdr3_aa: CASSFGGGTEAFF; cdr3_nt: TGTGCCAGCAGCTTTGGGGGAGGCACTGAAGCTTTCTTT; v_call: TRBV5-6; d_call: NA; j_call: TRBJ1-1; clone_size: NA
cdr3_aa: CSAPPPGDRGTDTQYF; cdr3_nt: TGCAGTGCGCCCCCCCCCGGGGACAGGGGCACAGATACGCAGTATTTT; v_call: TRBV20-1; d_call: TRBD1; j_call: TRBJ2-3; clone_size: few
cdr3_aa: CASSYSPMRNTGELFF; cdr3_nt: TGTGCCAGCAGTTACTCCCCTATGCGGAACACCGGGGAGCTGTTTTTT; v_call: TRBV6-5; d_call: NA; j_call: TRBJ2-2; clone_size: NA
cdr3_aa: CASSAQTGANNQPQHF; cdr3_nt: TGTGCCAGCAGTGCCCAGACAGGGGCGAACAATCAGCCCCAGCATTTT; v_call: TRBV2; d_call: TRBD1; j_call: TRBJ1-5; clone_size: few
cdr3_aa: CATSRAGAASPANEQFF; cdr3_nt: TGTGCCACCAGCAGAGCGGGGGCCGCAAGCCCAGCCAATGAGCAGTTCTTC; v_call: TRBV15; d_call: NA; j_call: TRBJ2-1; clone_size: NA
cdr3_aa: CASRGTDIYGYTF; cdr3_nt: TGTGCCAGCCGAGGGACAGACATTTATGGCTACACCTTC; v_call: TRBV2; d_call: TRBD1; j_call: TRBJ1-2; clone_size: NA
cdr3_aa: CASSRHSNQPQHF; cdr3_nt: TGTGCCAGCAGTCGACATAGCAATCAGCCCCAGCATTTT; v_call: TRBV6-2/TRBV6-3; d_call: NA; j_call: TRBJ1-5; clone_size: NA
cdr3_aa: CASSTGGATDTQYF; cdr3_nt: TGTGCCAGCAGCACCGGGGGGGCAACAGATACGCAGTATTTT; v_call: TRBV2; d_call: TRBD2; j_call: TRBJ2-3; clone_size: many
cdr3_aa: CASSLGTGENTIYF; cdr3_nt: TGTGCCAGCAGCTTGGGGACAGGGGAAAACACCATATATTTT; v_call: TRBV5-4; d_call: TRBD1; j_call: TRBJ1-3; clone_size: NA
cdr3_aa: CASSTPRTGWYEQYF; cdr3_nt: TGTGCCAGCAGCACCCCCCGGACAGGGTGGTACGAGCAGTACTTC; v_call: TRBV11-2; d_call: TRBD1; j_call: TRBJ2-7; clone_size: NA
cdr3_aa: CASSYQGHSSYNEQFF; cdr3_nt: TGTGCCAGCAGTTACCAGGGCCACTCATCCTACAATGAGCAGTTCTTC; v_call: TRBV6-5; d_call: NA; j_call: TRBJ2-1; clone_size: few
cdr3_aa: CSVGGGEAHYNEQFF; cdr3_nt: TGCAGCGTTGGGGGTGGGGAGGCACATTACAATGAGCAGTTCTTC; v_call: TRBV29-1; d_call: NA; j_call: TRBJ2-1; clone_size: NA
cdr3_aa: CASSLYGGGNTEAFF; cdr3_nt: TGTGCCAGCAGCTTATATGGAGGGGGGAACACTGAAGCTTTCTTT; v_call: TRBV7-3; d_call: NA; j_call: TRBJ1-1; clone_size: NA
cdr3_aa: CASSPRTSGRETQYF; cdr3_nt: TGTGCCAGCAGCCCCCGGACTAGCGGGAGGGAGACCCAGTACTTC; v_call: TRBV7-2; d_call: TRBD2; j_call: TRBJ2-5; clone_size: few
cdr3_aa: CASSADPGNTGELFF; cdr3_nt: TGTGCCAGCAGCGCCGACCCAGGCAACACCGGGGAGCTGTTTTTT; v_call: TRBV9; d_call: NA; j_call: TRBJ2-2; clone_size: many
cdr3_aa: CASSYLNIQYF; cdr3_nt: TGTGCCAGCAGTTACCTTAACATTCAGTACTTC; v_call: TRBV6-2/TRBV6-3; d_call: NA; j_call: TRBJ2-4; clone_size: many
cdr3_aa: CASSLELGSYNEQFF; cdr3_nt: TGTGCCAGCAGTTTAGAGTTAGGGAGTTACAATGAGCAGTTCTTC; v_call: TRBV12-3/TRBV12-4; d_call: NA; j_call: TRBJ2-1; clone_size: few
cdr3_aa: CSVEQGALTEAFF; cdr3_nt: TGCAGCGTTGAACAGGGGGCGCTTACTGAAGCTTTCTTT; v_call: TRBV29-1; d_call: TRBD1; j_call: TRBJ1-1; clone_size: many
cdr3_aa: CSARAKDSGYTF; cdr3_nt: TGCAGTGCTAGAGCGAAGGACAGCGGCTACACCTTC; v_call: TRBV20-1; d_call: NA; j_call: TRBJ1-2; clone_size: NA
cdr3_aa: CTSSYGFQETQYF; cdr3_nt: TGTACCAGCAGTTACGGGTTTCAAGAGACCCAGTACTTC; v_call: TRBV12-3/TRBV12-4; d_call: NA; j_call: TRBJ2-5; clone_size: few
cdr3_aa: CASSTRGRLETQYF; cdr3_nt: TGCGCCAGCAGCACCCGGGGACGGCTCGAGACCCAGTACTTC; v_call: TRBV5-1; d_call: NA; j_call: TRBJ2-5; clone_size: NA
cdr3_aa: CASSPGLSYGYTF; cdr3_nt: TGTGCCAGTTCACCGGGACTGTCCTATGGCTACACCTTC; v_call: TRBV7-9; d_call: NA; j_call: TRBJ1-2; clone_size: many
cdr3_aa: CASRSRGTDTQYF; cdr3_nt: TGTGCCAGCCGTAGCAGGGGGACAGATACGCAGTATTTT; v_call: TRBV6-5; d_call: TRBD1; j_call: TRBJ2-3; clone_size: NA
cdr3_aa: CASSLQAGPRFHF; cdr3_nt: TGTGCCAGCAGTTTGCAGGCCGGGCCGCGGTTCCACTTT; v_call: TRBV28; d_call: NA; j_call: TRBJ1-6; clone_size: many
cdr3_aa: CAIGGGSLETQYF; cdr3_nt: TGTGCCATCGGGGGAGGGTCTTTGGAGACCCAGTACTTC; v_call: TRBV10-3; d_call: TRBD2; j_call: TRBJ2-5; clone_size: NA
cdr3_aa: CSGGRAKTEAFF; cdr3_nt: TGCAGCGGAGGACGGGCGAAAACGGAAGCTTTCTTT; v_call: TRBV29-1; d_call: NA; j_call: TRBJ1-1; clone_size: many
cdr3_aa: CASSLDLRETQYF; cdr3_nt: TGTGCCAGCAGCTTAGACCTAAGGGAGACCCAGTACTTC; v_call: TRBV7-9; d_call: NA; j_call: TRBJ2-5; clone_size: NA
cdr3_aa: CASSLTVNTEAFF; cdr3_nt: TGTGCCAGCAGCTTAACAGTGAACACTGAAGCTTTCTTT; v_call: TRBV5-1; d_call: NA; j_call: TRBJ1-1; clone_size: many
cdr3_aa: CSAPTVQGAGETQYF; cdr3_nt: TGCAGTGCTCCTACTGTACAGGGGGCTGGGGAGACCCAGTACTTC; v_call: TRBV20-1; d_call: TRBD1; j_call: TRBJ2-5; clone_size: few
cdr3_aa: CASTVQGVGNEQFF; cdr3_nt: TGTGCCAGCACAGTACAGGGGGTAGGCAATGAGCAGTTCTTC; v_call: TRBV2; d_call: TRBD1; j_call: TRBJ2-1; clone_size: many